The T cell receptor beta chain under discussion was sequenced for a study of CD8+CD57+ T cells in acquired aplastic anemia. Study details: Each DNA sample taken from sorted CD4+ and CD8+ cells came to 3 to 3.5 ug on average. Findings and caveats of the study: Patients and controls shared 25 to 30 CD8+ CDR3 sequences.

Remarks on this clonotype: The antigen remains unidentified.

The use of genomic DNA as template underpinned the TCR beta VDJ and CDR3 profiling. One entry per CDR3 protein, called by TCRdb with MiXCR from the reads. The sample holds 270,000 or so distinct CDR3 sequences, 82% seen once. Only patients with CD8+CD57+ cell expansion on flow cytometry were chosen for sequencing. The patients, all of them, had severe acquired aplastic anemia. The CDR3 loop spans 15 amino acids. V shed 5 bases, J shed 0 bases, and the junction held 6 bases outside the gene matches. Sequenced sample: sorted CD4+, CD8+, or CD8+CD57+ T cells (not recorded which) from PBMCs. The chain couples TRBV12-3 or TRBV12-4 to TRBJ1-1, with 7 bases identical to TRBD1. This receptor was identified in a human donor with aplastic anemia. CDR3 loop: CASSHTGQMNTEAFF. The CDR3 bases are TGTGCCAGCAGTCACACGGGACAGATGAACACTGAAGCTTTCTTT.